There are a few counts of the clone carrying this TCR beta chain. The data were taken from a study of T cells in Graves' hyperthyroidism and ophthalmopathy. The CDR3 spans 14 residues. Per the germline V gene, CDR1 is MNHNS and CDR2 is SASEGT. RNA transcripts provided the source from which TCR beta CDR3 regions were amplified. TCR CDR3 regions were first amplified by RT-PCR with HTBI primers. MiXCR, run by TCRdb on the multiplex PCR reads, gives a single entry per CDR3 protein. The sample shows under 300,000 distinct CDR3 sequences, around 15% of them seen only once. The receptor comes from a woman between 45 and 60 years old with Graves' hyperthyroidism that later progressed to Graves' ophthalmopathy. Specimen: blood. The chain combines TRBV6-1 with TRBJ2-2; 14 nucleotides line up with TRBD2. In DNA form, the CDR3 reads TGTGGCGGGACTAGCGGGAGCGGGGCCGGGGAGCTGTTTTTT. It is translated as CGGTSGSGAGELFF.